This passage covers 24 T cell receptor beta chains from one sample sequenced in a study of identical twins. MiXCR was run by TCRdb on the 5' RACE reads, yielding one entry per CDR3 protein. The sample lists fewer than 250,000 distinct CDR3 sequences, around 6.8% occurring once. The same data also contributed to another study, on yellow fever vaccine responses in identical twins.

Sequencing was done on a sample of memory (CD45RO+) T cells sorted from blood. Receptors originate from a woman aged 18-29 years in good health.

Of note for this clonotype: A much larger clone differs by one base, so this may be a read error. The chain recombines TRBV5-1 with TRBJ2-1; maybe TRBD2 (6 bases). The CDR3 runs 14 residues. Germline lookup yields CDR1 SGHRS and CDR2 YFSETQ. CDR3 residues: CASSSEEGYNEQLF. The CDR3 DNA is TGCGCCAGCAGTTCCGAGGAGGGTTACAATGAGCAGCTCTTC.

This clonotype was seen ten or more times. The rearrangement links TRBV4-1 to TRBJ2-7, with TRBD2 matching over 7 bases. This CDR3 spans 15 amino acids. Germline CDR1 reads MGHRA; CDR2 reads YSYEKL. Unmatched junction bases numbered 7, after V lost 4 bases and J lost 1 base. The CDR3 protein is CASSPQASGSYEQYF. The CDR3 DNA follows: TGCGCCAGCAGCCCGCAGGCTAGCGGTTCCTACGAGCAGTACTTC.

This clonotype showed up just a few times. This sequence joins TRBV7-8 and TRBJ2-1; D may be TRBD1 (6 bases). Trimming took off 7 bases at V and 2 bases at J, with 24 bases between the two ends. CDR1 is SGHVS and CDR2 is FQNEAQ in the germline V gene. This CDR3 region has 18 residues. CDR3 in DNA: TGTGCCAGCACACCCAACCCAACAGGGAACGGGGCCTACAATGAGCAGTTCTTC. Protein: CASTPNPTGNGAYNEQFF.

In nucleotides, the CDR3 is TGTGCCAGCCGATTTCTAGGGGGGAACACTGAAGCTTTCTTT. Translating gives CASRFLGGNTEAFF. J is TRBJ1-1 and V is TRBV11-3; the D gene is possibly TRBD1 (6 bases). The V and J ends lost 8 bases and 1 base respectively, with 14 bases between them. Germline lookup yields CDR1 SGHNT and CDR2 YENEEA. This CDR3 has 14 amino acids.

The chain combines TRBV7-2 with TRBJ2-7, with 8 bases matching TRBD2. Trimming at V came to 5 bases and at J to 7 bases, leaving 10 bases not matched to a gene. Germline V gene data show CDR1 as SGHTA and CDR2 as FQGNSA. This CDR3 region has 14 residues. CDR3 loop: CASSPGGDLREQYF. The DNA for the CDR3 is TGTGCCAGCAGCCCCGGGGGGGATCTACGAGAGCAGTACTTC.

This clonotype was recorded a few times. The V gene is TRBV28, the J gene TRBJ1-5; 10 nucleotides agree with TRBD1. CDR1 and CDR2 (germline): MDHEN, SYDVKM. Trimming removed 4 bases from V and 0 bases from J; junction bases left unmatched: 12. This CDR3 has 19 amino acids. As DNA, the CDR3 is TGTGCCAGCAGTTCCCTCCTGGACAGGGGGTTTGGTAGCAATCAGCCCCAGCATTTT. Encoded protein: CASSSLLDRGFGSNQPQHF.

Many counts were recorded for this clonotype. V usage is TRBV5-1 and J usage is TRBJ1-5; 7 nucleotides agree with TRBD1. The V gene end was trimmed by 1 base and the J gene end by 1 base; junction bases not matched to a gene: 2. The CDR3 is 15 residues long. The germline V gene encodes CDR1 SGHRS and CDR2 YFSETQ. The CDR3 nucleotides read TGCGCCAGCAGCTTGTCGACAGGGAGCAATCAGCCCCAGCATTTT. Protein sequence: CASSLSTGSNQPQHF. The full variable domain, in which reference TRBV5-1 and TRBJ1-5 provide the parts outside the CDR3, is KAGVTQTPRYLIKTRGQQVTLSCSPISGHRSVSWYQQTPGQGLQFLFEYFSETQRNKGNFPGRFSGRQFSNSRSEMNVSTLELGDSALYLCASSLSTGSNQPQHFGDGTRLSIL.

This clonotype was seen only a few times. The chain carries TRBV12-5 and TRBJ2-7; 7 nucleotides match TRBD1. With 10 bases clipped from V and 0 bases from J, the junction kept 9 bases outside the gene matches. CDR1 is LGHNT, CDR2 FRNRAP, per germline. The CDR3 length is 14 residues. For the CDR3, the DNA is TGTGCTAACCCGGGACAGCGGACCTCCTACGAGCAGTACTTC. It encodes CANPGQRTSYEQYF.

The chain has TRBV11-2 and TRBJ2-5; 10 bases map to TRBD1. The CDR3 is made up of 16 amino acids. Germline lookup yields CDR1 SGHAT and CDR2 FQNNGV. V dropped 1 base and J dropped 5; count of bases not matched to a gene: 7. CDR3 region: CASSLGDRGDWETQYF. For the CDR3, the DNA is TGTGCCAGCAGCTTAGGGGACAGGGGAGATTGGGAGACCCAGTACTTC.

This clonotype occurred a few times. This rearrangement joins TRBV6-1 to TRBJ2-7, with TRBD2 matching 12 bases. J gave up 3 bases and V 0 bases, and 9 bases lay outside the gene matches. The CDR3 is 18 amino acids. CDR1 and CDR2 from the germline V gene are MNHNS and SASEGT. In DNA form, the CDR3 reads TGTGCCAGCAGTGAAGCCGACTCAACTAGCGGGGGGAACTACGAGCAGTACTTC. Encoded protein: CASSEADSTSGGNYEQYF.

V usage is TRBV15 and J usage is TRBJ1-5; D is unresolved. Germline assignment: CDR1 LNHNV and CDR2 YYDKDF (reference sequence). V was clipped by 6 bases and J by 5 bases, with 11 bases between them. The CDR3 is 13 residues long. Here the CDR3 reads CATSLQQDQPQHF. The CDR3 coding sequence is TGTGCCACCAGTTTACAGCAGGATCAGCCCCAGCATTTT.

This clonotype has just a few counts. The chain carries TRBV20-1 and TRBJ2-1, with a tentative D call TRBD2 (5 bases). Germline V CDR1 and CDR2: DFQATT, SNEGSKA (reference sequence). This CDR3 has 15 residues. V lost 0 bases and J 4 bases, leaving 13 bases between the germline ends. The CDR3 sequence: CSARDRGRGYNEQFF. Here the CDR3 DNA reads TGCAGTGCTAGAGATCGGGGTCGTGGGTACAATGAGCAGTTCTTC.

The chain uses TRBV6-5 and TRBJ1-6; the match to TRBD1 covers 8 bases. The junction had 10 bases not matched to a gene; V was cut back by 2 bases and J by 1 base. CDR3 size: 19 residues. Germline V lookup: CDR1 MNHEY, CDR2 SVGAGI. The CDR3, as DNA: TGTGCCAGCAGTTACGGGACAAGGACAGGGAGGTCCTATAATTCACCCCTCCACTTT. Residues: CASSYGTRTGRSYNSPLHF.

In its sample, this clonotype was seen a few times. The chain couples TRBV3-1 to TRBJ2-7; D possibly matches TRBD1 or TRBD2 (5 bases each). The CDR3 covers 16 residues. V gave up 4 bases and J gave up 0 bases, with 16 bases separating them. Germline V gives CDR1 LGHDT, CDR2 YNNKEL (reference sequence). In nucleotides, the CDR3 is TGTGCCAGCAGCCCCGGTGTCTGGGACGGCTCCTACGAGCAGTACTTC. Amino acid sequence: CASSPGVWDGSYEQYF.

In its sample, this clonotype was seen many times. The CDR3 protein is CASSLNRYTDTQYF. The CDR3 nucleotides are TGCGCCAGCAGCTTGAATAGGTACACAGATACGCAGTATTTT. The rearrangement joins TRBV5-1 to TRBJ2-3; D unresolved. V lost 1 base, J lost 2 bases, and 8 bases lay in between. CDR3 length equals 14 residues. Germline V CDR1 and CDR2: SGHRS, YFSETQ.

Many counts were recorded for this clonotype. This rearrangement joins TRBV2 to TRBJ2-2, with a tentative D call TRBD1 (6 bases). This CDR3 spans 13 amino acids. Trimming removed 8 bases at V and 0 bases at J, with 7 bases between. Looked up from germline, CDR1 is SNHLY and CDR2 is FYNNEI. The CDR3 nucleotides are TGTGCCAGCGGGGACACGAACACCGGGGAGCTGTTTTTT. Encoded protein: CASGDTNTGELFF.

Many counts were recorded for this clonotype. J is TRBJ1-5 and V is TRBV5-8, with TRBD1 as a possible D gene (5 bases). CDR1 and CDR2 (germline): SGHTS, YDEGEE. This CDR3 region has 15 residues. Trimming removed 4 bases at V and 4 bases at J, with 15 bases between. Here the CDR3 reads CASSRGMAGNQPQHF. CDR3 bases: TGTGCCAGCAGCCGGGGGATGGCGGGGAATCAGCCCCAGCATTTT. The whole variable domain, remainder taken from reference TRBV5-8 and TRBJ1-5, is EAGVTQSPTHLIKTRGQQATLRCSPISGHTSVYWYQQALGLGLQFLLWYDEGEERNRGNFPPRFSGRQFPNYSSELNVNALELEDSALYLCASSRGMAGNQPQHFGDGTRLSIL.

This clonotype was found many times. The chain links TRBV3-1 to TRBJ1-1, with a possible D match to TRBD1 (6 bases). V lost 2 bases to trimming and J lost 5 bases, with 18 bases between them. The CDR3 sequence is 16 residues long. CDR1 is LGHDT, CDR2 YNNKEL, per germline (reference sequence). CDR3 sequence (DNA): TGTGCCAGCAGCCAACCGCGGACAGCCCGAGGGACTGAAGCTTTCTTT. Protein product: CASSQPRTARGTEAFF.

This clonotype was observed many times. The chain combines TRBV5-1 with TRBJ2-7, with TRBD1 identical over 10 bases. V gave up 0 bases and J gave up 2 bases; unmatched junction bases: 2. The germline CDR1 and CDR2 sequences are SGHRS and YFSETQ. The CDR3 spans 15 residues. CDR3 residues: CASSLGQGAAYEQYF. The CDR3 nucleotides read TGCGCCAGCAGCTTGGGACAGGGGGCGGCCTACGAGCAGTACTTC.

The rearrangement links TRBV2 to TRBJ1-5; tentative D call: TRBD1 (6 bases). Germline V gene data show CDR1 as SNHLY and CDR2 as FYNNEI. V was pared by 2 bases and J by 5 bases, with 13 bases between. CDR3 length: 15 amino acids. CDR3 sequence (DNA): TGTGCCAGCAGTGAACTCCCAGGGGACGATCAGCCCCAGCATTTT. Amino acids: CASSELPGDDQPQHF.

This clonotype occurred many times. The chain employs TRBV6-6 and TRBJ2-1; no clear D gene. Germline CDR1 and CDR2: MNHNY and SVGAGI (reference sequence). The CDR3 is 12 residues long. V dropped 1 base and J dropped 6 bases, with 4 bases sitting between them. CDR3 sequence: CASSYLSNEQFF. CDR3 nucleotide sequence: TGTGCCAGCAGTTACTTGTCCAATGAGCAGTTCTTC.

The chain has TRBV7-2 and TRBJ2-1, with D unclear. CDR1 is SGHTA, CDR2 FQGNSA, per germline. V lost 1 base, J lost 6 bases, and 19 bases lay in between. The CDR3 totals 17 residues. In DNA form, the CDR3 reads TGTGCCAGCAGCTTAGTGGCGAGTAGCATCGGCGGCAATGAGCAGTTCTTC. It codes for CASSLVASSIGGNEQFF.

DNA for the CDR3: TGTGCCAGCAGCTTAGTTCGGGGGACGCGGACCGGGGAGCTGTTTTTT. It codes for CASSLVRGTRTGELFF. The V and J genes are TRBV7-8 and TRBJ2-2; D is possibly TRBD2 (6 bases). Germline CDR1 and CDR2: SGHVS and FQNEAQ. V shed 1 base and J shed 5 bases, with 14 bases lying between them. The CDR3 spans 16 residues.

This clonotype was observed at least ten times. This sequence joins TRBV29-1 and TRBJ2-5; 7 positions match TRBD1. V gave up 4 bases and J gave up 5 bases; unmatched junction bases: 4. CDR3 length equals 12 residues. Germline V gene data show CDR1 as SQVTM and CDR2 as ANQGSEA. Written as DNA, the CDR3 is TGCAGCGTTGTAGAGACAGGGGAGACCCAGTACTTC. Residues: CSVVETGETQYF.